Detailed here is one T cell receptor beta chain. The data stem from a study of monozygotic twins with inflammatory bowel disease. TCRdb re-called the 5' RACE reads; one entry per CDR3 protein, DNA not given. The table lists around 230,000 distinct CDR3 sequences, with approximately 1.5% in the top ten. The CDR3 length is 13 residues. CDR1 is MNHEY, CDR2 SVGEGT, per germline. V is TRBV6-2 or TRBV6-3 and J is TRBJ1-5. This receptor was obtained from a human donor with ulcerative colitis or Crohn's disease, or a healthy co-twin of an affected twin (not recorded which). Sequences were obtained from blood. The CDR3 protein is CASSLEGIQPQHF.